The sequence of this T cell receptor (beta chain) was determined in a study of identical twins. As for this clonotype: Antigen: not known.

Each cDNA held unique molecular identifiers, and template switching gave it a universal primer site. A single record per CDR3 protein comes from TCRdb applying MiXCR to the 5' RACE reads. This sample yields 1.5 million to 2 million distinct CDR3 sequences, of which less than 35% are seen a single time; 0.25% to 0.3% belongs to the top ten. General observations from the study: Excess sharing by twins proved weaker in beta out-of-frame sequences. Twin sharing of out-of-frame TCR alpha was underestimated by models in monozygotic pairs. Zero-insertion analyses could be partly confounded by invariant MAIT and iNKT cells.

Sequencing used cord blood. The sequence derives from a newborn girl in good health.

As DNA, the CDR3 is TGTGCCAGCAGTTCGGACCCTCGAGCCTACAATGAGCAGTTCTTC. It yields the protein CASSSDPRAYNEQFF. This sequence joins TRBV27 and TRBJ2-1; no clear D gene. The V and J ends lost 4 bases and 2 bases respectively, with 12 bases between them. This CDR3 region has 15 residues. Germline V gene data show CDR1 as MNHEY and CDR2 as SMNVEV (reference sequence).